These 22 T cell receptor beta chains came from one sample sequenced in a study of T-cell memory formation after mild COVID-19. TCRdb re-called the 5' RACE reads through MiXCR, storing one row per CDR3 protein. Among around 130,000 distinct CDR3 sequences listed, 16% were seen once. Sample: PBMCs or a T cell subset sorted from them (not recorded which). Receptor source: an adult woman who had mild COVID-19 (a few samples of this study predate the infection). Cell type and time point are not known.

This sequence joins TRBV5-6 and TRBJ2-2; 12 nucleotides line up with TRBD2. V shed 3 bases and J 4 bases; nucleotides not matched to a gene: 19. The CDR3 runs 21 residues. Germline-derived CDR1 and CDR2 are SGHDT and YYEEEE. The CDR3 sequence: CASSSPRKSSGGVLGTGELFF. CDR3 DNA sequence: TGTGCCAGCAGCTCGCCACGGAAATCTAGCGGGGGGGTCCTGGGCACCGGGGAGCTGTTTTTT.

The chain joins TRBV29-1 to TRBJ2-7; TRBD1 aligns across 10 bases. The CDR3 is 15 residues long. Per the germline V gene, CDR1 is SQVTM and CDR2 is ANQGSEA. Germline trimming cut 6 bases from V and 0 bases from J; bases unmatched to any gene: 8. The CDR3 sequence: CSVSGTGAHSYEQYF. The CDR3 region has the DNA TGCAGCGTCAGCGGGACAGGGGCGCACTCCTACGAGCAGTACTTC.

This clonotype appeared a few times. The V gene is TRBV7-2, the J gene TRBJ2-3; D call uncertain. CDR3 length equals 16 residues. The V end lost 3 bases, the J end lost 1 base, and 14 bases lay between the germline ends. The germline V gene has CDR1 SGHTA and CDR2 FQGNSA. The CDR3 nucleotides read TGTGCCAGCAGCTTGAACCCGGGCCGAGGCACAGATACGCAGTATTTT. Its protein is CASSLNPGRGTDTQYF.

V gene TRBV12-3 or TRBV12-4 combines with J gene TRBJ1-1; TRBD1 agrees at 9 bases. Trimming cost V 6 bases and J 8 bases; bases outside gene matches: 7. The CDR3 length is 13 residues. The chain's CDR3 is CASRKTGTGEAFF. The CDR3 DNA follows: TGTGCCAGCAGGAAAACCGGGACAGGGGAAGCTTTCTTT.

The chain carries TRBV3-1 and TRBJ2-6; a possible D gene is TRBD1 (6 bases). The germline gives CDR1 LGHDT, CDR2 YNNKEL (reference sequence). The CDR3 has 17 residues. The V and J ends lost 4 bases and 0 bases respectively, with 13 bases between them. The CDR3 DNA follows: TGTGCCAGCAGCCCCTGGACAGCCGCCTCTGGGGCCAACGTCCTGACTTTC. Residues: CASSPWTAASGANVLTF.

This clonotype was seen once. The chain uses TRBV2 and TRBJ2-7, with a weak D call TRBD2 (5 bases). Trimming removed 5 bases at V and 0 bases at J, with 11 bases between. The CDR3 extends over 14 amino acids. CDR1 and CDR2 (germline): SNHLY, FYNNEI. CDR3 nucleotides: TGTGCCAGCAGTCCTGACTACGGCTCCTACGAGCAGTACTTC. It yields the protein CASSPDYGSYEQYF.

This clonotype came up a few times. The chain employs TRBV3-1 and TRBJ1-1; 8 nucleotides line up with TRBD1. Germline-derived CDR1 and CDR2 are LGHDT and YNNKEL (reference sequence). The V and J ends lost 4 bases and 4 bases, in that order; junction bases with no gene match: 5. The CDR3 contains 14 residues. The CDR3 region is CASSPDRDPTEAFF. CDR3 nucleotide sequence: TGTGCCAGCAGCCCGGACAGGGACCCCACTGAAGCTTTCTTT. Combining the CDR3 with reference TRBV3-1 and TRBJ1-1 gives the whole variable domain DTAVSQTPKYLVTQMGNDKSIKCEQNLGHDTMYWYKQDSKKFLKIMFSYNNKELIINETVPNRFSPKSPDKAHLNLHINSLELGDSAVYFCASSPDRDPTEAFFGQGTRLTVV.

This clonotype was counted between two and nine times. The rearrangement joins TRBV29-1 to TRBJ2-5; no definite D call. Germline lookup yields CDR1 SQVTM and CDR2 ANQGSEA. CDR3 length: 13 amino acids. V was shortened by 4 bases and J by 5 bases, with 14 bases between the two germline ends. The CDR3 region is CSVAAVIGETQYF. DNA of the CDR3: TGCAGCGTTGCGGCTGTTATTGGGGAGACCCAGTACTTC.

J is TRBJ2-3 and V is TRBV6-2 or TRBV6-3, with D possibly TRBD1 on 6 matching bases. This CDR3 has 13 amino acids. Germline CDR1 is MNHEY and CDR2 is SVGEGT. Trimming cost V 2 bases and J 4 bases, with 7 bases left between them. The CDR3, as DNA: TGTGCCAGCAGTTACGACAGGCCAGATACGCAGTATTTT. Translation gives CASSYDRPDTQYF.

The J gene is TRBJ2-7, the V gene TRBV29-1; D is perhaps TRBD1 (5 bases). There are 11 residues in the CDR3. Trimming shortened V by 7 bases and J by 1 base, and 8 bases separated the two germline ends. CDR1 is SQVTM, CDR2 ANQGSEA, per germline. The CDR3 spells CSAGASYEQYF. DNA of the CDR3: TGCAGCGCTGGGGCATCCTACGAGCAGTACTTC.

The CDR3 bases are TGTGCCAGCCACGATGAGGCCAAAAACATTCAGTACTTC. Its translation is CASHDEAKNIQYF. This rearrangement joins TRBV7-9 to TRBJ2-4; D gene ambiguous. The CDR3 runs 13 residues. V was trimmed by 8 bases and J by 1 base, leaving 9 bases between them. Germline CDR1 reads SEHNR; CDR2 reads FQNEAQ (reference sequence). Based on the CDR3 plus reference TRBV7-9 and TRBJ2-4, the full variable domain is DTGVSQNPRHKITKRGQNVTFRCDPISEHNRLYWYRQTLGQGPEFLTYFQNEAQLEKSRLLSDRFSAERPKGSFSTLEIQRTEQGDSAMYLCASHDEAKNIQYFGAGTRLSVL.

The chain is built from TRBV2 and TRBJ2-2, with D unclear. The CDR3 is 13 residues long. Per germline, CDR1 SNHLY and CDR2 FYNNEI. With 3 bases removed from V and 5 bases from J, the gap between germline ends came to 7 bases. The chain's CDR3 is CASSDFGTGELFF. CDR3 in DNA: TGTGCCAGCAGTGATTTCGGTACCGGGGAGCTGTTTTTT. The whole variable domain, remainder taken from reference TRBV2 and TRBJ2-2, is EPEVTQTPSHQVTQMGQEVILRCVPISNHLYFYWYRQILGQKVEFLVSFYNNEISEKSEIFDDQFSVERPDGSNFTLKIRSTKLEDSAMYFCASSDFGTGELFFGEGSRLTVL.

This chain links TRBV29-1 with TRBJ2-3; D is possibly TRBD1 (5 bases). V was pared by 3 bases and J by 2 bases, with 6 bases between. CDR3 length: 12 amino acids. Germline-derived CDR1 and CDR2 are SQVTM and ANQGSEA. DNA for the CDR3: TGCAGCGTTGACAGGGCCACAGATACGCAGTATTTT. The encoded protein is CSVDRATDTQYF.

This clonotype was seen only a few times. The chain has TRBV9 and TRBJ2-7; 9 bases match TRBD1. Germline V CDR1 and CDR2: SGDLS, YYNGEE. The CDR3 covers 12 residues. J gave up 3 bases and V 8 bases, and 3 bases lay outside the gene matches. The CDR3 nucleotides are TGTGCCAGTTCGGGACAGGGCTACGAGCAGTACTTC. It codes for CASSGQGYEQYF.

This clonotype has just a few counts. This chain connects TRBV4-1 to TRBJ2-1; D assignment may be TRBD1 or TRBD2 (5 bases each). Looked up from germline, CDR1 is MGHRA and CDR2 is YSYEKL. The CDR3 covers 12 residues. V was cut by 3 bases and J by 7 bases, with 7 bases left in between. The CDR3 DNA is TGCGCCAGCAGCCACAGGGAGAATGAGCAGTTCTTC. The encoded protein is CASSHRENEQFF.

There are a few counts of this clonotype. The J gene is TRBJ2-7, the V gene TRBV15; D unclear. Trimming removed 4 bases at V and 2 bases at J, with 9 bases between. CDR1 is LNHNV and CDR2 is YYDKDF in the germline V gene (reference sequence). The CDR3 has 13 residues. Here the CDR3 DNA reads TGTGCCACCAGCACGGGCAGAGCCTACGAGCAGTACTTC. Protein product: CATSTGRAYEQYF.

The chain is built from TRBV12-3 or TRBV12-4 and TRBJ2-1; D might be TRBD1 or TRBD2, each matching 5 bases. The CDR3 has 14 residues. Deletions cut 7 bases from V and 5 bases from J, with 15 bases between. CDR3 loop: CASKDGTRDNEQFF. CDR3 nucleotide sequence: TGTGCCAGCAAAGACGGGACCCGAGACAATGAGCAGTTCTTC.

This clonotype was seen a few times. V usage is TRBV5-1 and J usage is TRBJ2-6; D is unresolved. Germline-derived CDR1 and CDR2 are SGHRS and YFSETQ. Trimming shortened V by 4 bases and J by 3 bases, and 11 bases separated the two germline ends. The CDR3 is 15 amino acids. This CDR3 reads CASSLPVGGANVLTF. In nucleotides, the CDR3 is TGCGCCAGCAGCCTTCCAGTTGGTGGGGCCAACGTCCTGACTTTC.

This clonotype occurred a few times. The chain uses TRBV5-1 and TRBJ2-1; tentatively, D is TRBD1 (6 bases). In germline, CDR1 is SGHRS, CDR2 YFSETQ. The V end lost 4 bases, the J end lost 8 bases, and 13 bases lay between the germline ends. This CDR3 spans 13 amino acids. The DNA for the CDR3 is TGCGCCAGCAGCGTCCGCAGGGGAGATGAGCAGTTCTTC. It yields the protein CASSVRRGDEQFF.

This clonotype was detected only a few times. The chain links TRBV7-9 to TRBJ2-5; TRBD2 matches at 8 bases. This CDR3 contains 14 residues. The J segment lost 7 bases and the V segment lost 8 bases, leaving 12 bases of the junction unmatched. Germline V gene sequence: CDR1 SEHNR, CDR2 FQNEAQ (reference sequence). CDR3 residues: CASEGREAPRTQYF. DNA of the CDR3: TGTGCCAGCGAGGGGCGGGAGGCGCCACGGACCCAGTACTTC.

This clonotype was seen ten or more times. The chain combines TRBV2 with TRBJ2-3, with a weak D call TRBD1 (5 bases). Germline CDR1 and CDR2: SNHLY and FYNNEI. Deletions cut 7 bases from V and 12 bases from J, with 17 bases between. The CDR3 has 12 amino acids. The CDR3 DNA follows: TGTGCCAGCAACAGACAGACCCAGGATCAGTATTTT. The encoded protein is CASNRQTQDQYF.

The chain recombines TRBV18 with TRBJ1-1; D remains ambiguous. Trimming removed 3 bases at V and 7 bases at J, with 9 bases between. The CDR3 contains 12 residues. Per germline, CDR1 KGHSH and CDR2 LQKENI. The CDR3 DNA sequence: TGTGCCAGCTCACCGGCGGGGAGTGAAGCTTTCTTT. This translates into CASSPAGSEAFF.